The clone carrying this TCR beta chain has ten or more counts. Antigen specificity is unknown. An end of the junction does not agree with germline; a read error may underlie this. As it was prepared, the TCRbeta library received unique molecular identifiers. TCRdb re-called the PCR reads with MiXCR, one entry per CDR3 protein. Of roughly 160,000 distinct CDR3 sequences in the sample, 8.5% to 14% were seen once. The CDR3 sequence is 13 residues long. The germline CDR1 and CDR2 sequences are SGHNT and YYREEE (reference sequence). This record belongs to a study of T-cell reconstitution after alpha-beta-depleted transplantation in children. Study-level points and caveats: Several hundred rapidly expanded clones from non-depleted graft cells reportedly supplied alpha-beta T cells about two months post-transplant. There were some patients whose high TCRbeta diversity at day 60 came from surviving recipient T cells and thymic progenitors. By one year post-transplant, T-cell counts and diversity largely arose from T cells that were newly produced.

The chain combines TRBV5-4 with TRBJ1-2, with a weak D call TRBD1 (6 bases). This receptor was obtained from a boy aged 2 to 9 with acute myeloid leukemia, due to receive a stem cell transplant. Specimen: PBMCs, collected before TCRalphabeta/CD19-depleted stem cell transplant. Written as DNA, the CDR3 is TGTGCAAGCAGGAGGGCAGGGGTCTATGGCTACACCTTC. Translation gives CASRRAGVYGYTF.